This TCR beta chain was observed in a study of early T cells in non-severe SARS-CoV-2 infection. The CDR3 runs 16 residues. Germline assignment: CDR1 DFQATT and CDR2 SNEGSKA (reference sequence). V lost 5 bases and J lost 3; bases outside the gene matches: 10. Attachment of unique molecular identifiers to individual cDNA molecules was performed. TCRdb reprocessed the 5' RACE reads via MiXCR and lists one record per CDR3 protein. The table lists approximately 33,000 distinct CDR3 sequences, around 3.9% of them singletons. This clonotype occurred many times. The V gene is TRBV20-1, the J gene TRBJ2-1, with TRBD2 identical over 10 bases. The sequencing sample was made of whole blood. This sequence originates from an adult who was a healthcare worker with PCR-confirmed SARS-CoV-2 infection or an uninfected control (not recorded which). The CDR3 protein is CSAVSGRAPYYNEQFF. CDR3 DNA: TGCAGTGCTGTGAGCGGGAGGGCCCCTTACTACAATGAGCAGTTCTTC.